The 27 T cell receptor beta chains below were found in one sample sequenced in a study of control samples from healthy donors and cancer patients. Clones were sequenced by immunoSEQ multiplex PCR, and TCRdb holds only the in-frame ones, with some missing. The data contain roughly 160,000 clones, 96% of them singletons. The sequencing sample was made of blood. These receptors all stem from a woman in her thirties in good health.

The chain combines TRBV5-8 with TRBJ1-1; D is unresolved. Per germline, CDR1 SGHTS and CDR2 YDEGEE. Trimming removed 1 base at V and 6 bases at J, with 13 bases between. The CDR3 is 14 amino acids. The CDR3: CASSLPGSGAEAFF. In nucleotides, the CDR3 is TGTGCCAGCAGCTTGCCGGGGTCAGGCGCTGAAGCTTTCTTT.

The CDR3 loop reads CASRQGTGDTYEQYF. Here the CDR3 DNA reads TGCGCCAGCAGGCAAGGGACAGGGGATACCTACGAGCAGTACTTC. J is TRBJ2-7 and V is TRBV5-1, with 10 positions matching TRBD1. V was clipped by 5 bases and J by 2 bases; unmatched bases: 7. The CDR3 length is 15 residues. The germline V gene encodes CDR1 SGHRS and CDR2 YFSETQ.

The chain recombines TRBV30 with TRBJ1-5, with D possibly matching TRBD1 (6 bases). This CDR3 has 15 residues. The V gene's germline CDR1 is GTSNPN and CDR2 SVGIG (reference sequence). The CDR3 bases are TGTGCTCCTCGGGAGGGGGTTTCTGGCAATCAGCCCCAGCATTTT. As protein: CAPREGVSGNQPQHF.

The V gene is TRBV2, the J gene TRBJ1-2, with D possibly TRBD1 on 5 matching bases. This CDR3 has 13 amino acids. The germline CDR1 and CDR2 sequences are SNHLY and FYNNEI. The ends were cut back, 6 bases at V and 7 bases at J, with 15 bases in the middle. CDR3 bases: TGTGCCAGCAGCCAGACACCGGGGGGTGGCTACACCTTC. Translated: CASSQTPGGGYTF. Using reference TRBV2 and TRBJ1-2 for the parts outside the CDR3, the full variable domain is EPEVTQTPSHQVTQMGQEVILRCVPISNHLYFYWYRQILGQKVEFLVSFYNNEISEKSEIFDDQFSVERPDGSNFTLKIRSTKLEDSAMYFCASSQTPGGGYTFGSGTRLTVV.

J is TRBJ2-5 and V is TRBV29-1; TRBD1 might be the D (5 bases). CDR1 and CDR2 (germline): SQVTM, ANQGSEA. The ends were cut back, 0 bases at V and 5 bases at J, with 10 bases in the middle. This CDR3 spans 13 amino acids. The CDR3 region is CSVEDSWGETQYF. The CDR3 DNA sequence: TGCAGCGTTGAAGATAGCTGGGGCGAGACCCAGTACTTC.

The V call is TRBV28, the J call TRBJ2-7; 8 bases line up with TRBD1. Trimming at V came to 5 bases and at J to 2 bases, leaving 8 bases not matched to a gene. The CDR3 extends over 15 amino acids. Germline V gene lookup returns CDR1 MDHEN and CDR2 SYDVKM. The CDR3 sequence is CASSLGTGWAYEQYF. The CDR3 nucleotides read TGTGCCAGCAGTCTCGGGACAGGATGGGCCTACGAGCAGTACTTC.

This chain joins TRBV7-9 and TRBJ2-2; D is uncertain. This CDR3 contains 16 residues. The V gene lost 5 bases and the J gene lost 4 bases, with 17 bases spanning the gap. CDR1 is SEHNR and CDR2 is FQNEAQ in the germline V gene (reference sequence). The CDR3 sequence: CASSLRAPRSTGELFF. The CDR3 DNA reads TGTGCCAGCAGCCTAAGGGCTCCTCGGTCCACCGGGGAGCTGTTTTTT.

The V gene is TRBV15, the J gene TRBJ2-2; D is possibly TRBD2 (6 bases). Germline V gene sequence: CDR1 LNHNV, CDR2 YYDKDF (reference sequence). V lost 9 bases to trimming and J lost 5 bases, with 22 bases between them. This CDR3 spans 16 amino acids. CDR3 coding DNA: TGTGCCACTTCTAAAGTATGGGCGGGAAGGACCGGGGAGCTGTTTTTT. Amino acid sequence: CATSKVWAGRTGELFF.

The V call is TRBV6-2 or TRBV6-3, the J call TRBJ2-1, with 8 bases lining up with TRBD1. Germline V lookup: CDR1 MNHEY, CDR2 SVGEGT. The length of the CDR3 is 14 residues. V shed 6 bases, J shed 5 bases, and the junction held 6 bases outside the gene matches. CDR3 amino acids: CASSPAGGNNEQFF. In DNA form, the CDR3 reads TGTGCCAGCAGCCCGGCAGGGGGCAACAATGAGCAGTTCTTC.

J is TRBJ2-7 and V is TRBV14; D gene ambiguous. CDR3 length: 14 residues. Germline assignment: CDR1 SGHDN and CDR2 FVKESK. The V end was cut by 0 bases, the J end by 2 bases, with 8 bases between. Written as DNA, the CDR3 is TGTGCCAGCAGCCAAGATAACAGAGCCTACGAGCAGTACTTC. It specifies CASSQDNRAYEQYF.

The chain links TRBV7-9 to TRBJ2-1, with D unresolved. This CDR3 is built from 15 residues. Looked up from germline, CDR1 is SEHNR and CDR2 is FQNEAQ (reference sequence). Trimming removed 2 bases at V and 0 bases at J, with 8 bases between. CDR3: CASSLRPSSYNEQFF. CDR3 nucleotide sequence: TGTGCCAGCAGCTTAAGACCGAGCTCCTACAATGAGCAGTTCTTC. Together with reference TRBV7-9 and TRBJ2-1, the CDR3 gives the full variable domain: DTGVSQNPRHKITKRGQNVTFRCDPISEHNRLYWYRQTLGQGPEFLTYFQNEAQLEKSRLLSDRFSAERPKGSFSTLEIQRTEQGDSAMYLCASSLRPSSYNEQFFGPGTRLTVL.

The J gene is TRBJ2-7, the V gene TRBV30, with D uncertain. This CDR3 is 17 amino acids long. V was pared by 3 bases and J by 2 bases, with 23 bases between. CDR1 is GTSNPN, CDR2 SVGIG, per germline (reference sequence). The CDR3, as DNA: TGTGCCTGGAGCGCTACCGCCATGGGGTCGCTGACCTACGAGCAGTACTTC. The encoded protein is CAWSATAMGSLTYEQYF.

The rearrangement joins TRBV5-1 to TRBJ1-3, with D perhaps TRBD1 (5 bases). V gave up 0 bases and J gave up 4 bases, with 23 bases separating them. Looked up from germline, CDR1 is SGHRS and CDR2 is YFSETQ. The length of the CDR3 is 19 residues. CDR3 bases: TGCGCCAGCAGCTTGGATAGGGCAGGGATGAGGAGTGCGGGAAACACCATATATTTT. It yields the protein CASSLDRAGMRSAGNTIYF.

CDR3 DNA: TGTGCCAGCTCACCCTTTTGGGACAGGCCGGAGCAGTACTTC. This translates into CASSPFWDRPEQYF. This chain uses TRBV18 with TRBJ2-7; 8 bases fit TRBD1. Trimming at V came to 3 bases and at J to 7 bases, leaving 8 bases not matched to a gene. Looked up from germline, CDR1 is KGHSH and CDR2 is LQKENI. The CDR3 runs 14 residues.

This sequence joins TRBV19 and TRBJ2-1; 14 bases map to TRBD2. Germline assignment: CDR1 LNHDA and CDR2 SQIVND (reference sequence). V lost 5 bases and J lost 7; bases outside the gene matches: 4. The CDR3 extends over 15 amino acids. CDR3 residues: CASSPWTSGGNEQFF. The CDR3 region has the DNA TGTGCCAGTAGTCCCTGGACTAGCGGGGGGAATGAGCAGTTCTTC.

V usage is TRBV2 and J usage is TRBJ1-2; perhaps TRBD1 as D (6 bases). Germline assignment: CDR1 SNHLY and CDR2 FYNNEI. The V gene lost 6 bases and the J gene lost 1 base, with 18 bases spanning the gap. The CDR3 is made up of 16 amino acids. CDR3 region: CASRDRETGLNYGYTF. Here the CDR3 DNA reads TGTGCCAGCAGGGATCGAGAGACAGGCCTTAACTATGGCTACACCTTC. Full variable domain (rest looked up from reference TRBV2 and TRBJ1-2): EPEVTQTPSHQVTQMGQEVILRCVPISNHLYFYWYRQILGQKVEFLVSFYNNEISEKSEIFDDQFSVERPDGSNFTLKIRSTKLEDSAMYFCASRDRETGLNYGYTFGSGTRLTVV.

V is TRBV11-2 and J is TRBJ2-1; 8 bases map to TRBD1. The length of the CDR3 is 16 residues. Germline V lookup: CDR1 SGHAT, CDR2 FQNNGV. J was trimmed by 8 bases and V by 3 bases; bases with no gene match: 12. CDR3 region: CASSLEDRTGSYEQFF. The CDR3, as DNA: TGTGCCAGCAGCTTGGAGGATCGGACAGGGAGCTATGAGCAGTTCTTC.

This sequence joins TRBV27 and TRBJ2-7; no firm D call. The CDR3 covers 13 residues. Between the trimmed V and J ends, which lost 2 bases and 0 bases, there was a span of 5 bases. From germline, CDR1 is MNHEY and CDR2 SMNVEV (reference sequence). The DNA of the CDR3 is TGTGCCAGCAGTTTAGGGCTCTCCTACGAGCAGTACTTC. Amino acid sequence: CASSLGLSYEQYF.

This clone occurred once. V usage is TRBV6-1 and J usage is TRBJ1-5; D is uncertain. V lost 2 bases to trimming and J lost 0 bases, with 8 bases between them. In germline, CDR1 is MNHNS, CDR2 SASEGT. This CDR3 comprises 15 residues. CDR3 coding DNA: TGTGCCAGCAGTGAAAGGGCAGCTAGCAATCAGCCCCAGCATTTT. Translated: CASSERAASNQPQHF.

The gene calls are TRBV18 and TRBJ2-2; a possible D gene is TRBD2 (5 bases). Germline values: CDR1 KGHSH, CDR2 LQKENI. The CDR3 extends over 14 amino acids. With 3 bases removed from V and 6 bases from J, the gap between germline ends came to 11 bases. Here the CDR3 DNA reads TGTGCCAGCTCACCCGGGGATCGGGCCGGGGAGCTGTTTTTT. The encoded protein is CASSPGDRAGELFF.

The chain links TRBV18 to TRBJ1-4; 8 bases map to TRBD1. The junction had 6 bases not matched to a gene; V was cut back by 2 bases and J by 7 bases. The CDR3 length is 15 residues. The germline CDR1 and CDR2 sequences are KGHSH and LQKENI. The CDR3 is CASSPNGQGGEKLFF. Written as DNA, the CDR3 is TGTGCCAGCTCACCAAATGGACAGGGAGGTGAAAAACTGTTTTTT.

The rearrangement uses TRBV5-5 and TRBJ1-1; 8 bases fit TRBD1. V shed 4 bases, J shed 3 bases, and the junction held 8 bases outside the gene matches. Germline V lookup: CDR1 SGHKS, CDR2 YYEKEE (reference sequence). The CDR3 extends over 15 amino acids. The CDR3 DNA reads TGTGCCAGCAGCCCATGGACAGGGAGCGACACTGAAGCTTTCTTT. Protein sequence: CASSPWTGSDTEAFF.

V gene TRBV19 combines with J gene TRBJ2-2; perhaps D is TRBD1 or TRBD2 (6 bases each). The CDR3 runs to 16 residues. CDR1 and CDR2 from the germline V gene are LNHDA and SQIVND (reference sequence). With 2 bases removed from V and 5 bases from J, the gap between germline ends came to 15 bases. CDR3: CASSIPRGGGTGELFF. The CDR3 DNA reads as TGTGCCAGTAGTATACCCAGGGGCGGAGGGACCGGGGAGCTGTTTTTT.

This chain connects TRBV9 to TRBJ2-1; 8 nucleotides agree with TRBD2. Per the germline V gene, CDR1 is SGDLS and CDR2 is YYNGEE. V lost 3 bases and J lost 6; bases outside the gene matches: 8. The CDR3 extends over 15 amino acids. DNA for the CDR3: TGTGCCAGCAGCGGTTCCGGGACTAGGAGCAATGAGCAGTTCTTC. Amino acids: CASSGSGTRSNEQFF.

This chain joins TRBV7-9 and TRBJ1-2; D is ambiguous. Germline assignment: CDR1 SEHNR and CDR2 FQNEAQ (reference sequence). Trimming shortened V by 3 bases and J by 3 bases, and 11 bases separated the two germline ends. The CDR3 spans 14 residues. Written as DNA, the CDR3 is TGTGCCAGCAGCTTCGGTCTGGAGGACTATGGCTACACCTTC. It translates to CASSFGLEDYGYTF.

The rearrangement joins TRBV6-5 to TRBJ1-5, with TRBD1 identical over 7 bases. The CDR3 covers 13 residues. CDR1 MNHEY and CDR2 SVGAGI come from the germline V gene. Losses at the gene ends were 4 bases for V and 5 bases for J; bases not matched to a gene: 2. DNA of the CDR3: TGTGCCAGCAGTTTAGACAGGGATCAGCCCCAGCATTTT. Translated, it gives CASSLDRDQPQHF.

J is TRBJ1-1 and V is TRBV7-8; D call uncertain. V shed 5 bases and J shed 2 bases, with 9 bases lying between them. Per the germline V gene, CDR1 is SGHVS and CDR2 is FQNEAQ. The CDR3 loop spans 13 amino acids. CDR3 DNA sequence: TGTGCCAGCAGCCAAAACCTAAACACTGAAGCTTTCTTT. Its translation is CASSQNLNTEAFF.